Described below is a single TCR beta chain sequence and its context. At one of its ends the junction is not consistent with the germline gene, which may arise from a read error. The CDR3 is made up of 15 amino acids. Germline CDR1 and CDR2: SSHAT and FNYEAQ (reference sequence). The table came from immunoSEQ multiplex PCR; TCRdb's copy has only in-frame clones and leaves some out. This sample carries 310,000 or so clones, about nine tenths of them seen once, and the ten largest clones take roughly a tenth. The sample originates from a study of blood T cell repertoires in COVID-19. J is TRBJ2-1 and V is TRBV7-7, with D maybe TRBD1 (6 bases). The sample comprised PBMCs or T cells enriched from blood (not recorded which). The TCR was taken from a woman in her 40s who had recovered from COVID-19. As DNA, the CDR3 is TGTGCTAGCAGCTCCCAACGGGCCCAGGGGAATGAGCAGTTCTTC. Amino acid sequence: CASSSQRAQGNEQFF.